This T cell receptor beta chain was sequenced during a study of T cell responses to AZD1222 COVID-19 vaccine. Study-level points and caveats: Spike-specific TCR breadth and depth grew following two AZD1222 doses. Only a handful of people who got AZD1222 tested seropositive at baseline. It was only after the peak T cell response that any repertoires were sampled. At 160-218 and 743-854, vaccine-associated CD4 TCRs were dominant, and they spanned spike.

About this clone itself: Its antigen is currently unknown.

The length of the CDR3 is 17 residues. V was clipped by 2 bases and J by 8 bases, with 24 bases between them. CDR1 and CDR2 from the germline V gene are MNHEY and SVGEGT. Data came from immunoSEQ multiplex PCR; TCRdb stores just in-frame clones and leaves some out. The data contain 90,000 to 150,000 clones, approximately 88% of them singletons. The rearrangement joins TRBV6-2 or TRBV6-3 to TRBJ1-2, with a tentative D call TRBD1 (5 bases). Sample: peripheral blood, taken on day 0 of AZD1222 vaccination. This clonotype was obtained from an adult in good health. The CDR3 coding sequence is TGTGCCAGCAGTTACGAGGCAGGGCGCGGTTGGGGATACGGCTACACCTTC. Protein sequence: CASSYEAGRGWGYGYTF.